The T cell receptor beta chain described here comes from a study of shared clonotypes between healthy human individuals. Study context: For every donor, three CD4 naive, three CD4 memory, two CD8 naive and one CD8 memory plates were used.

A note on this clone: Its target is unknown.

Naive CD8 populations comprised CD45RO-negative cells positively selected for CCR7, excluding terminally differentiated effector memory CD45RA+ cells. Donation came from healthy HIV-negative adults that had no recent acute infections or vaccinations. Whole-study results and caveats: Sequencing depth was expected to affect clonotype sharing among donors.

Assay: immunoSEQ multiplex PCR; the TCRdb copy retains only in-frame clones and omits some. The table has hundreds of thousands of clones, 90% to 95% seen once. Trimming stripped 0 bases from V and 0 bases from J, with 12 bases between. Germline V gives CDR1 ENHRY, CDR2 SYGVKD. The CDR3 length is 16 residues. Material: naive CD8+ T cells sorted from blood. The chain recombines TRBV10-3 with TRBJ2-7; D not resolved. This TCR derives from a man aged 25 to 40 in good health. This chain's CDR3 is CAISESQLESSYEQYF. CDR3 DNA: TGTGCCATCAGTGAGTCTCAACTGGAAAGCTCCTACGAGCAGTACTTC.